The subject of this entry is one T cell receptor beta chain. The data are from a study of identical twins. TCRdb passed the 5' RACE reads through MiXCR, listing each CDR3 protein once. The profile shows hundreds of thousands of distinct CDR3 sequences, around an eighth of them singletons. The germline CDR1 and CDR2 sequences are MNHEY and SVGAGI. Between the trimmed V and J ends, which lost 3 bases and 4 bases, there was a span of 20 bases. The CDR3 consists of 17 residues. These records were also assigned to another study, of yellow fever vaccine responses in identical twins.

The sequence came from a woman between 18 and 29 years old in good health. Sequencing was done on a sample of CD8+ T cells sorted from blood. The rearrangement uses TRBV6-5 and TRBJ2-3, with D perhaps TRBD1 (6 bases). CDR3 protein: CASSYRGDIGFADTQYF. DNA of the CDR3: TGTGCCAGCAGTTATAGAGGGGACATAGGTTTCGCAGATACGCAGTATTTT.